The 30 T cell receptor beta chains presented below share a single source sample, sequenced in a study of blood T cell repertoires in COVID-19. Clones were sequenced by immunoSEQ multiplex PCR, and TCRdb holds only the in-frame ones, with some missing. The sample has around 130,000 clones, around 82% seen once. The sequenced sample was peripheral blood. The source is a human donor in a cohort sampled during active COVID-19.

The chain uses TRBV10-3 and TRBJ1-4; 8 bases align to TRBD1. There are 13 residues in the CDR3. The J segment lost 11 bases and the V segment lost 0 bases, leaving 2 bases of the junction unmatched. Germline V lookup: CDR1 ENHRY, CDR2 SYGVKD. The CDR3 sequence is CAISESSGGKLFF. CDR3 bases: TGTGCCATCAGTGAGTCTTCAGGGGGCAAACTGTTTTTT.

The gene calls are TRBV10-1 and TRBJ2-7, with D perhaps matching TRBD2 (5 bases). The germline V gene encodes CDR1 WNHNN and CDR2 SYGVQD (reference sequence). The CDR3 is made up of 12 amino acids. The V gene lost 6 bases and the J gene lost 7 bases, with 13 bases spanning the gap. The CDR3 region is CASSSRPGEQYF. CDR3 nucleotides: TGCGCCAGCAGCTCACGACCGGGGGAGCAGTACTTC.

The chain recombines TRBV7-9 with TRBJ2-5; D not resolved. The germline gives CDR1 SEHNR, CDR2 FQNEAQ (reference sequence). V gave up 3 bases and J gave up 1 base, with 9 bases separating them. The CDR3 is made up of 14 amino acids. CDR3 residues: CASSFRQAQETQYF. As DNA, the CDR3 is TGTGCCAGCAGCTTCAGGCAGGCCCAAGAGACCCAGTACTTC.

The rearrangement uses TRBV6-2 or TRBV6-3 and TRBJ2-7; D unresolved. The CDR3 extends over 11 amino acids. V was shortened by 1 base and J by 7 bases, with 5 bases between the two germline ends. Germline assignment: CDR1 MNHEY and CDR2 SVGEGT. CDR3 DNA sequence: TGTGCCAGCAGTTACTACGGGGAGCAGTACTTC. Protein product: CASSYYGEQYF.

The V call is TRBV11-2, the J call TRBJ2-1; the match to TRBD2 covers 12 bases. J was trimmed by 12 bases and V by 0 bases; bases with no gene match: 6. Germline V CDR1 and CDR2: SGHAT, FQNNGV. The CDR3 sequence is 15 residues long. CDR3 in amino acids: CASSLDRLAGEMQFF. DNA of the CDR3: TGTGCCAGCAGCTTAGACAGACTAGCGGGGGAGATGCAGTTCTTC.

The CDR3 sequence: CASSRDYHSYEQYF. Here the CDR3 DNA reads TGCGCCAGCAGTCGGGACTACCACTCCTACGAGCAGTACTTC. V usage is TRBV10-2 and J usage is TRBJ2-7; 7 positions agree with TRBD2. The length of the CDR3 is 14 residues. The junction had 4 bases not matched to a gene; V was cut back by 5 bases and J by 0 bases. The germline CDR1 and CDR2 sequences are WSHSY and SAAADI.

This clone was found once. The chain employs TRBV7-2 and TRBJ2-5; 7 bases line up with TRBD1. There are 16 residues in the CDR3. J lost 1 base, V lost 1 base, and 6 bases had no gene match. Looked up from germline, CDR1 is SGHTA and CDR2 is FQGNSA. CDR3 region: CASSLEGQRFQETQYF. The CDR3 DNA reads TGTGCCAGCAGCTTAGAGGGACAGCGTTTCCAAGAGACCCAGTACTTC.

The chain combines TRBV3-1 (or the pseudogene TRBV3-2) with TRBJ2-3, with TRBD1 as a possible D gene (6 bases). The V end lost 3 bases, the J end lost 6 bases, and 22 bases lay between the germline ends. This CDR3 region has 17 residues. CDR1 and CDR2 (germline): LGHDT, YNNKEL (reference sequence). CDR3 sequence reads: CASSQVQQGARGDTQYF. CDR3 in DNA: TGTGCCAGCAGCCAGGTCCAACAGGGCGCAAGGGGTGATACGCAGTATTTT.

The CDR3 nucleotides read TGTGCCAGCAGCCCAGGGGGCATACGGCAGCCCCAGCATTTT. Amino acid sequence: CASSPGGIRQPQHF. The rearrangement uses TRBV28 and TRBJ1-5; 8 nucleotides align to TRBD1. The CDR3 is 14 residues long. Unmatched junction bases numbered 8, after V lost 6 bases and J lost 7 bases. Looked up from germline, CDR1 is MDHEN and CDR2 is SYDVKM. The variable domain in full, with the rest retrieved from reference TRBV28 and TRBJ1-5, is DVKVTQSSRYLVKRTGEKVFLECVQDMDHENMFWYRQDPGLGLRLIYFSYDVKMKEKGDIPEGYSVSREKKERFSLILESASTNQTSMYLCASSPGGIRQPQHFGDGTRLSIL.

The chain employs TRBV19 and TRBJ1-5; possible D gene TRBD1, 5 bases. This CDR3 comprises 13 residues. Germline V gene sequence: CDR1 LNHDA, CDR2 SQIVND (reference sequence). The V gene lost 1 base and the J gene lost 10 bases, with 11 bases spanning the gap. CDR3 sequence reads: CASSIAQGGPQHF. As DNA, the CDR3 is TGTGCCAGTAGTATAGCGCAGGGAGGACCCCAGCATTTT.

The chain joins TRBV19 to TRBJ1-1, with D possibly being TRBD1 (5 bases). V was clipped by 7 bases and J by 3 bases, with 12 bases between them. The CDR3 contains 13 residues. Germline V gene data show CDR1 as LNHDA and CDR2 as SQIVND (reference sequence). The CDR3 is CASNRQGYTEAFF. The CDR3 DNA follows: TGTGCCAGTAACCGTCAGGGATACACTGAAGCTTTCTTT.

The chain employs TRBV21-1 and TRBJ1-2; the listed D gene, TRBD1, was not tested against the DNA. TRBV21-1 is flagged as a pseudogene. CDR3 length equals 17 residues. The CDR3 DNA sequence: TGTGCCAGCAGCAACTCGGGACAGGGGGCTTCTAACTATGGCTACACCTTC. Protein product: CASSNSGQGASNYGYTF.

This clone was observed a handful of times. The chain is built from TRBV18 and TRBJ2-1, with TRBD2 identical over 10 bases. CDR3 length equals 15 residues. V trimming: 5 bases; J trimming: 6 bases; junction bases outside the gene matches: 7. CDR1 is KGHSH and CDR2 is LQKENI in the germline V gene. The CDR3 loop reads CASSKLAGTLNEQFF. For the CDR3, the DNA is TGTGCCAGCTCAAAACTAGCGGGGACCCTCAATGAGCAGTTCTTC.

The chain is built from TRBV5-1 and TRBJ2-7, with 7 bases fitting TRBD1. CDR1 and CDR2 from the germline V gene are SGHRS and YFSETQ. The CDR3 covers 16 residues. The V and J ends lost 4 bases and 0 bases, in that order; junction bases with no gene match: 10. CDR3 amino acids: CASSPRDSLSSYEQYF. As DNA, the CDR3 is TGCGCCAGCAGCCCCCGGGACAGTCTCAGCTCCTACGAGCAGTACTTC. Filled out from reference TRBV5-1 and TRBJ2-7, the complete variable domain reads KAGVTQTPRYLIKTRGQQVTLSCSPISGHRSVSWYQQTPGQGLQFLFEYFSETQRNKGNFPGRFSGRQFSNSRSEMNVSTLELGDSALYLCASSPRDSLSSYEQYFGPGTRLTVT.

This chain uses TRBV6-5 with TRBJ1-6; TRBD1 might be the D (6 bases). CDR1 and CDR2 (germline): MNHEY, SVGAGI. Trimming left V 2 bases short and J 9 bases short, with 14 bases between. This CDR3 comprises 15 residues. The CDR3 DNA follows: TGTGCCAGCAGTTACCAGTGGACAGAAACTTCACCCCTCCACTTT. Protein sequence: CASSYQWTETSPLHF.

The chain links TRBV6-5 to TRBJ1-6; 9 bases align to TRBD1. In germline, CDR1 is MNHEY, CDR2 SVGAGI. This CDR3 region has 14 residues. The V segment lost 4 bases and the J segment 11 bases; nucleotides outside the gene matches: 6. CDR3 nucleotides: TGTGCCAGCAGTTCCGGACAGGGGACGGCACCCCTCCACTTT. Encoded protein: CASSSGQGTAPLHF.

The chain carries TRBV7-9 and TRBJ2-3, with TRBD1 matching 8 bases. After removal of 5 bases from V and 6 bases from J, the junction contained 10 bases not matched to a gene. The CDR3 sequence is 15 residues long. Germline V gene sequence: CDR1 SEHNR, CDR2 FQNEAQ (reference sequence). CDR3 nucleotides: TGTGCCAGCAGCCACGGGACAGGAGAACCGGATACGCAGTATTTT. It codes for CASSHGTGEPDTQYF.

The chain joins TRBV19 to TRBJ1-2; D is unclear. V lost 7 bases and J 0 bases, leaving 12 bases between the germline ends. Germline lookup yields CDR1 LNHDA and CDR2 SQIVND (reference sequence). CDR3 length equals 14 residues. The CDR3 reads CASTTLEANYGYTF. CDR3 in DNA: TGTGCCAGTACCACACTGGAGGCTAACTATGGCTACACCTTC.

V gene TRBV12-3 or TRBV12-4 combines with J gene TRBJ2-7, with 8 bases matching TRBD1. Trimming removed 6 bases from V and 3 bases from J; junction bases left unmatched: 4. The CDR3 is 13 residues long. The CDR3 DNA is TGTGCCAGCAGGGCAGGGGGCTACTACGAGCAGTACTTC. Amino acid sequence: CASRAGGYYEQYF.

This clone was counted between two and nine times. This chain uses TRBV19 with TRBJ1-1; 10 positions agree with TRBD1. Unmatched junction bases numbered 2, after V lost 9 bases and J lost 1 base. Germline CDR1 and CDR2: LNHDA and SQIVND (reference sequence). The length of the CDR3 is 13 residues. The CDR3 region is CASRQGANTEAFF. The CDR3 coding sequence is TGTGCCAGCAGACAGGGGGCGAACACTGAAGCTTTCTTT.

This clone was detected a few times. This chain joins TRBV6-6 and TRBJ1-2; TRBD1 agrees at 7 bases. The CDR3 totals 15 residues. From germline, CDR1 is MNHNY and CDR2 SVGAGI (reference sequence). With V trimmed by 7 bases and J by 6 bases, 14 bases remained unmatched. Here the CDR3 reads CASTNRDREDHGYTF. The DNA for the CDR3 is TGTGCCAGCACTAATCGTGACAGGGAGGATCATGGCTACACCTTC.

The CDR3 sequence is CASSLGGGGSHNEQFF. The CDR3 DNA reads as TGTGCCAGCAGCTTAGGAGGCGGGGGGTCCCACAATGAGCAGTTCTTC. The rearrangement joins TRBV7-9 to TRBJ2-1, with 8 positions matching TRBD2. CDR1 and CDR2 from the germline V gene are SEHNR and FQNEAQ (reference sequence). With 1 base clipped from V and 5 bases from J, the junction kept 7 bases outside the gene matches. The CDR3 is 16 amino acids.

The count of this clone is one. The V call is TRBV28, the J call TRBJ1-4; no reliable D call. The CDR3 loop spans 14 amino acids. V lost 8 bases and J 0 bases, leaving 10 bases between the germline ends. CDR1 is MDHEN, CDR2 SYDVKM, per germline. Written as DNA, the CDR3 is TGTGCCAGCCACGCGGGGACAACTAATGAAAAACTGTTTTTT. This gives the protein CASHAGTTNEKLFF. The full variable domain, its missing parts supplied by reference TRBV28 and TRBJ1-4, is DVKVTQSSRYLVKRTGEKVFLECVQDMDHENMFWYRQDPGLGLRLIYFSYDVKMKEKGDIPEGYSVSREKKERFSLILESASTNQTSMYLCASHAGTTNEKLFFGSGTQLSVL.

The V and J genes are TRBV25-1 and TRBJ2-1; tentative D call: TRBD2 (5 bases). This CDR3 contains 12 residues. CDR1 MGHDK and CDR2 SYGVNS come from the germline V gene. V was shortened by 6 bases and J by 8 bases, with 11 bases between the two germline ends. The CDR3 DNA follows: TGTGCCAGCAGCGGGATGCACGATGAGCAGTTCTTC. Translation: CASSGMHDEQFF.

Turning to this clone: At the DNA level, this CDR3 is encoded by other sequences in the same sample as well. This chain connects TRBV6-1 to TRBJ2-7; D may be TRBD2 (5 bases). Per germline, CDR1 MNHNS and CDR2 SASEGT. V was shortened by 3 bases and J by 5 bases, with 11 bases between the two germline ends. CDR3 length equals 13 residues. The CDR3: CASSEGRRDEQYF. CDR3 bases: TGTGCCAGCAGTGAGGGCAGGCGGGACGAGCAGTACTTC.

The V gene is TRBV3-1 (or the pseudogene TRBV3-2), the J gene TRBJ2-1, with 9 positions matching TRBD2. Trimming removed 3 bases from V and 9 bases from J; junction bases left unmatched: 3. The CDR3 has 13 amino acids. The germline CDR1 and CDR2 sequences are LGHDT and YNNKEL (reference sequence). This CDR3 is CASSQTSGVEQFF. CDR3 nucleotides: TGTGCCAGCAGCCAGACTAGCGGAGTTGAGCAGTTCTTC.

V usage is TRBV18 and J usage is TRBJ2-1; TRBD1 matches 7 bases. This CDR3 is 17 amino acids long. Germline V lookup: CDR1 KGHSH, CDR2 LQKENI. V trimming: 0 bases; J trimming: 7 bases; junction bases outside the gene matches: 12. CDR3: CASSPPEGQVNRNEQFF. In DNA, the CDR3 is TGTGCCAGCTCACCACCGGAAGGACAGGTTAATAGGAATGAGCAGTTCTTC. Combining the CDR3 with reference TRBV18 and TRBJ2-1 gives the whole variable domain NAGVMQNPRHLVRRRGQEARLRCSPMKGHSHVYWYRQLPEEGLKFMVYLQKENIIDESGMPKERFSAEFPKEGPSILRIQQVVRGDSAAYFCASSPPEGQVNRNEQFFGPGTRLTVL.

The rearrangement uses TRBV13 and TRBJ2-3; no firm D call. The CDR3 loop spans 15 amino acids. V lost 0 bases, J lost 0 bases, and 7 bases lay in between. The V gene's germline CDR1 is PRHDT and CDR2 FYEKMQ (reference sequence). CDR3 sequence (DNA): TGTGCCAGCAGCTTAGGGTGGGCGAGCACAGATACGCAGTATTTT. It codes for CASSLGWASTDTQYF.

The gene calls are TRBV7-2 and TRBJ2-4; D may be TRBD2 (7 bases). The CDR3 is 13 residues long. Deletions cut 4 bases from V and 8 bases from J, with 12 bases between. CDR1 is SGHTA, CDR2 FQGNSA, per germline. This CDR3 is CASSYRGADIQYF. DNA for the CDR3: TGTGCCAGCAGCTACCGGGGGGCAGACATTCAGTACTTC.

The rearrangement joins TRBV2 to TRBJ2-3; 9 bases agree with TRBD2. V was pared by 6 bases and J by 4 bases, with 8 bases of the junction left unmatched. Germline V gives CDR1 SNHLY, CDR2 FYNNEI. This CDR3 spans 15 amino acids. CDR3 protein: CASRLLLAGADTQYF. The CDR3 coding sequence is TGTGCCAGCAGACTCTTACTAGCGGGCGCAGATACGCAGTATTTT. The full variable domain, in which reference TRBV2 and TRBJ2-3 provide the parts outside the CDR3, is EPEVTQTPSHQVTQMGQEVILRCVPISNHLYFYWYRQILGQKVEFLVSFYNNEISEKSEIFDDQFSVERPDGSNFTLKIRSTKLEDSAMYFCASRLLLAGADTQYFGPGTRLTVL.